In this sample, the clone carrying this TCR beta chain turned up a few times. What it binds is unknown. A library of TCRbeta sequences, prepared with unique molecular identifiers, was generated. TCRdb itself ran the PCR reads through MiXCR, one entry per CDR3 protein. The sample records around 800,000 distinct CDR3 sequences, less than 20% being singletons. The sample originates from a study of T-cell reconstitution after alpha-beta-depleted transplantation in children. Study conclusions and caveats: In some patients, recipient T cells and intrathymic progenitors surviving conditioning explained high day-60 diversity.

The CDR3 totals 14 residues. The V end lost 2 bases, the J end lost 7 bases, and 13 bases lay between the germline ends. Germline assignment: CDR1 SGHRS and CDR2 YFSETQ. Sequences were derived from PBMCs, mostly from graft donor cells, sampled 360 days after TCRalphabeta/CD19-depleted stem cell transplant. This chain joins TRBV5-1 and TRBJ1-5; D unclear. The sequence was collected from a male patient aged 10 to 17 who had a stem cell transplant for acute lymphoblastic leukemia, so the T cells may come from the graft donor. CDR3 amino acids: CASSLIACGQPQHF. The CDR3 DNA reads TGCGCCAGCAGCTTAATCGCTTGCGGGCAGCCCCAGCATTTT.